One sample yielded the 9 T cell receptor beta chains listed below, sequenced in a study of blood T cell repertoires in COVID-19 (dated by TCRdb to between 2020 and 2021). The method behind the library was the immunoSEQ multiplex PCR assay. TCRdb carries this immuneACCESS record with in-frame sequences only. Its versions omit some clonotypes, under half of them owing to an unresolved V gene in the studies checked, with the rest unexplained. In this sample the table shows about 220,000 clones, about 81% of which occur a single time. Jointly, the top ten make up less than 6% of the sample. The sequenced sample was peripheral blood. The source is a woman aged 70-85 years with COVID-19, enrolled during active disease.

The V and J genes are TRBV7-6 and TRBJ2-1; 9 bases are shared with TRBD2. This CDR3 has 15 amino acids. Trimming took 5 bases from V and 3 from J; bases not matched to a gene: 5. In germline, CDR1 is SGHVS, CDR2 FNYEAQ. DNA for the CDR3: TGTGCCAGCAGCATTATACTAGCGGGCTACAATGAGCAGTTCTTC. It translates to CASSIILAGYNEQFF.

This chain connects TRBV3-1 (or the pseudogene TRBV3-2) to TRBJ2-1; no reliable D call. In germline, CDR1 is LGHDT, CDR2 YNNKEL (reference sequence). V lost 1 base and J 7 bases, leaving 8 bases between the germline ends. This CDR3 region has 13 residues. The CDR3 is CASSQVSGNEQFF. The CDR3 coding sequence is TGTGCCAGCAGCCAAGTATCGGGTAATGAGCAGTTCTTC.

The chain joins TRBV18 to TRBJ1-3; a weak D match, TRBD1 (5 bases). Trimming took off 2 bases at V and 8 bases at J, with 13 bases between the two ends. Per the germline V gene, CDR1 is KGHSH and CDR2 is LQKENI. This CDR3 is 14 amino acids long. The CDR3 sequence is CASSPISGVDTIYF. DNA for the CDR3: TGTGCCAGCTCACCAATCTCGGGGGTAGACACCATATATTTT. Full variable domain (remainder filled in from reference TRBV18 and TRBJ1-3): NAGVMQNPRHLVRRRGQEARLRCSPMKGHSHVYWYRQLPEEGLKFMVYLQKENIIDESGMPKERFSAEFPKEGPSILRIQQVVRGDSAAYFCASSPISGVDTIYFGEGSWLTVV.

CDR3 sequence reads: CASSGDRGGANVLTF. The CDR3 DNA is TGTGCCAGCAGTGGAGACAGGGGCGGGGCCAACGTCCTGACTTTC. The chain carries TRBV2 and TRBJ2-6, with 8 positions matching TRBD1. Germline values: CDR1 SNHLY, CDR2 FYNNEI. The CDR3 covers 15 residues. J was trimmed by 4 bases and V by 4 bases; bases with no gene match: 3.

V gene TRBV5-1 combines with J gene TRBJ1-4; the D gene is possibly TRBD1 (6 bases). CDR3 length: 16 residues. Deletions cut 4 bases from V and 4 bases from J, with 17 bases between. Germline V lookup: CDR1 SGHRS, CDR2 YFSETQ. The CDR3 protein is CASSITGGQLNEKLFF. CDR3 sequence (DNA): TGCGCCAGCAGCATAACCGGCGGACAGCTTAATGAAAAACTGTTTTTT.

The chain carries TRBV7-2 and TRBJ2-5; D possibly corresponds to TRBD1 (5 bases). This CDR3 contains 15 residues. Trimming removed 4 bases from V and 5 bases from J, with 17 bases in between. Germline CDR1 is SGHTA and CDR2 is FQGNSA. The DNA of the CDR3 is TGTGCCAGCAGCTCTCCAGGGTACTCTGGGGAGACCCAGTACTTC. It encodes CASSSPGYSGETQYF.

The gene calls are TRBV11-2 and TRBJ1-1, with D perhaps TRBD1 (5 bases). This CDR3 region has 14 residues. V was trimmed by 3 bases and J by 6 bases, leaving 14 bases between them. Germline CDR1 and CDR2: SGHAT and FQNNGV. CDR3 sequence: CASSFMQGIAEAFF. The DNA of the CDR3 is TGTGCCAGCAGCTTTATGCAGGGTATCGCTGAAGCTTTCTTT.

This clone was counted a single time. The CDR3 is CASSAGQGKETQYF. CDR3 DNA: TGTGCCAGCAGCGCAGGACAGGGTAAAGAGACCCAGTACTTC. The rearrangement uses TRBV9 and TRBJ2-5; 8 bases map to TRBD1. Looked up from germline, CDR1 is SGDLS and CDR2 is YYNGEE. The CDR3 totals 14 residues. V trimming: 3 bases; J trimming: 3 bases; junction bases outside the gene matches: 4.

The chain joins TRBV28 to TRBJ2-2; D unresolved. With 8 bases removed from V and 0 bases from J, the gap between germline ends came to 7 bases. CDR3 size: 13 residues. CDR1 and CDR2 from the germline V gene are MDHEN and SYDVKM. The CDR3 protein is CASRTSNTGELFF. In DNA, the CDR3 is TGTGCCAGCCGCACATCGAACACCGGGGAGCTGTTTTTT.